What follows are 28 T cell receptor beta chains derived from one specimen sequenced in a study of graft-versus-host responses after intestinal transplantation. The data were produced by immunoSEQ multiplex PCR, yet TCRdb's version contains in-frame clones alone and is incomplete. Of approximately 89,000 clones in the sample, 75% to 95% are singletons; the top ten hold about 16%. The sequencing here drew on PBMCs, taken around 450 days after intestinal transplant. The source of these receptors is a human patient who received an intestinal transplant, so some T cells may come from the graft donor.

V is TRBV20-1 and J is TRBJ2-7, with D hard to call. The CDR3 contains 11 residues. CDR1 and CDR2 (germline): DFQATT, SNEGSKA (reference sequence). The V end lost 0 bases, the J end lost 8 bases, and 8 bases lay between the germline ends. CDR3 sequence reads: CSAREGSKQYF. The CDR3 DNA sequence: TGCAGTGCTAGAGAGGGTAGCAAGCAGTACTTC.

V and J are TRBV5-1 and TRBJ2-7; 9 positions match TRBD1. The junction had 10 bases not matched to a gene; V was cut back by 5 bases and J by 1 base. Germline CDR1 reads SGHRS; CDR2 reads YFSETQ. CDR3 length: 16 residues. CDR3 nucleotide sequence: TGCGCCAGCAGTCGGACCCTCGGACAGGGGTCCTACGAGCAGTACTTC. Protein product: CASSRTLGQGSYEQYF.

The J gene is TRBJ1-5, the V gene TRBV19; D is uncertain. Trimming left V 3 bases short and J 0 bases short, with 6 bases between. Germline V gene sequence: CDR1 LNHDA, CDR2 SQIVND (reference sequence). This CDR3 region has 14 residues. DNA of the CDR3: TGTGCCAGTAGTATTGGGGTTAGCAATCAGCCCCAGCATTTT. The encoded protein is CASSIGVSNQPQHF.

For the CDR3, the DNA is TGTGCCATCAGTGAGCAGGGTTTTACAAATCAGCCCCAGCATTTT. Its protein product is CAISEQGFTNQPQHF. The chain links TRBV10-3 to TRBJ1-5; weak D call: TRBD1 (5 bases). The CDR3 has 15 residues. The ends were cut back, 2 bases at V and 4 bases at J, with 12 bases in the middle. Germline-derived CDR1 and CDR2 are ENHRY and SYGVKD.

The chain recombines TRBV6-6 with TRBJ1-1; no clear D. The germline gives CDR1 MNHNY, CDR2 SVGAGI (reference sequence). V was shortened by 0 bases and J by 11 bases, with 7 bases between the two germline ends. There are 11 residues in the CDR3. This CDR3 is CASSYSGGAFF. CDR3 DNA sequence: TGTGCCAGCAGTTACTCGGGAGGGGCTTTCTTT.

V and J are TRBV27 and TRBJ2-7; D may be TRBD1 (5 bases). Germline V gene data show CDR1 as MNHEY and CDR2 as SMNVEV (reference sequence). Trimming took 5 bases from V and 1 from J, leaving 12 bases between them. CDR3 size: 14 residues. As DNA, the CDR3 is TGTGCCAGCAGTAGTGTTGGGGCTTCCTACGAGCAGTACTTC. As protein: CASSSVGASYEQYF.

The V call is TRBV9, the J call TRBJ1-6, with 9 bases lining up with TRBD1. The CDR3 totals 15 residues. V gave up 0 bases and J gave up 7 bases; unmatched junction bases: 2. Germline CDR1 reads SGDLS; CDR2 reads YYNGEE. CDR3 nucleotide sequence: TGTGCCAGCAGCGTAGTGGACAGGGGAAATTCACCCCTCCACTTT. Translated: CASSVVDRGNSPLHF.

In DNA, the CDR3 is TGCGCCAGCAGTGAGCAGGCCACCGGGGAGCTGTTTTTT. Its protein product is CASSEQATGELFF. The chain uses TRBV10-1 and TRBJ2-2, with no clear D. V was trimmed by 2 bases and J by 4 bases, leaving 5 bases between them. Germline V gene sequence: CDR1 WNHNN, CDR2 SYGVQD (reference sequence). This CDR3 comprises 13 residues.

This clone was detected only once. J is TRBJ1-4 and V is TRBV15; D unresolved. The CDR3 has 16 residues. Trimming removed 0 bases at V and 6 bases at J, with 14 bases between. Germline V gene sequence: CDR1 LNHNV, CDR2 YYDKDF (reference sequence). CDR3 DNA: TGTGCCACCAGCAGAGATTTGAGCGGGGTCTATGAAAAACTGTTTTTT. This encodes CATSRDLSGVYEKLFF.

This clone has a handful of counts. The chain links TRBV11-2 to TRBJ2-7; 10 nucleotides line up with TRBD1. J lost 3 bases, V lost 5 bases, and 10 bases had no gene match. The germline gives CDR1 SGHAT, CDR2 FQNNGV. The CDR3 runs 16 residues. The CDR3: CASSPRQGASSYEQYF. The CDR3 DNA follows: TGTGCCAGCAGCCCAAGACAGGGGGCGTCCAGCTACGAGCAGTACTTC.

This sequence joins TRBV2 and TRBJ1-1; 8 positions agree with TRBD1. The germline V gene encodes CDR1 SNHLY and CDR2 FYNNEI. This CDR3 has 14 amino acids. The J segment lost 2 bases and the V segment lost 5 bases, leaving 4 bases of the junction unmatched. The CDR3 here is CASSLQGDNTEAFF. CDR3 sequence (DNA): TGTGCCAGCAGTTTACAGGGGGACAACACTGAAGCTTTCTTT.

Regarding this clone: The final CDR3 position lacks the conserved phenylalanine or tryptophan, pointing to a likely read error. It is unclear where the CDR3 begins or ends on the DNA, so no DNA is shown, and the CDR3 is as TCRdb lists it. The V and J genes are TRBV6-4 and TRBJ1-3. CDR1 MRHNA and CDR2 SNTAGT come from the germline V gene. The CDR3 spans 9 residues, counting both ends. CDR3 protein: CASTPVLRD.

Remarks on this clone: This CDR3 is also generated by other DNA sequences in the sample. The rearrangement links TRBV11-2 to TRBJ2-7, with D possibly being TRBD1 (6 bases). The V end was cut by 4 bases, the J end by 2 bases, with 9 bases between. Germline V lookup: CDR1 SGHAT, CDR2 FQNNGV. The CDR3 is 13 amino acids. CDR3 coding DNA: TGTGCCAGCAGCTCCGGACAGACCTACGAGCAGTACTTC. Its protein is CASSSGQTYEQYF.

V is TRBV19 and J is TRBJ1-5; the D gene is possibly TRBD1 (6 bases). The CDR3 is made up of 12 amino acids. Looked up from germline, CDR1 is LNHDA and CDR2 is SQIVND (reference sequence). Deletions cut 6 bases from V and 6 bases from J, with 9 bases between. The CDR3, as DNA: TGTGCCAGTAGACAGGGAGGTCAGCCCCAGCATTTT. Residues: CASRQGGQPQHF.

This rearrangement joins TRBV6-4 to TRBJ2-3; TRBD2 matches at 12 bases. Trimming cost V 8 bases and J 4 bases; bases outside gene matches: 7. The CDR3 is 15 amino acids. Germline V lookup: CDR1 MRHNA, CDR2 SNTAGT. The CDR3 sequence: CASGTSGGTADTQYF. The CDR3 DNA is TGTGCCAGCGGTACTAGCGGGGGGACCGCAGATACGCAGTATTTT.

V is TRBV13 and J is TRBJ1-6, with TRBD1 as a possible D gene (5 bases). The CDR3 loop spans 17 amino acids. Germline V CDR1 and CDR2: PRHDT, FYEKMQ (reference sequence). Between the trimmed V and J ends, which lost 3 bases and 5 bases, there was a span of 17 bases. The CDR3 reads CASSLRPTGVHNSPLHF. The DNA of the CDR3 is TGTGCCAGCAGCTTGCGACCCACAGGCGTCCATAATTCACCCCTCCACTTT. The whole variable domain, filled in from reference TRBV13 and TRBJ1-6, reads AAGVIQSPRHLIKEKRETATLKCYPIPRHDTVYWYQQGPGQDPQFLISFYEKMQSDKGSIPDRFSAQQFSDYHSELNMSSLELGDSALYFCASSLRPTGVHNSPLHFGNGTRLTVT.

V and J are TRBV7-9 and TRBJ2-5, with D unclear. This CDR3 region has 13 residues. V lost 3 bases to trimming and J lost 5 bases, with 10 bases between them. Germline assignment: CDR1 SEHNR and CDR2 FQNEAQ (reference sequence). The CDR3 DNA follows: TGTGCCAGCAGCTTCTGGTTTGGGGAGACCCAGTACTTC. Translated: CASSFWFGETQYF.

The chain has TRBV2 and TRBJ2-7; TRBD1 matches at 9 bases. Trimming removed 4 bases from V and 0 bases from J; junction bases left unmatched: 7. The CDR3 is 16 residues long. CDR1 is SNHLY and CDR2 is FYNNEI in the germline V gene. CDR3 bases: TGTGCCAGCAGTGTTCCTGCGGGACAGGGCTCCTACGAGCAGTACTTC. Translating gives CASSVPAGQGSYEQYF.

The rearrangement links TRBV5-1 to TRBJ1-1; 9 bases match TRBD1. The CDR3 runs 14 residues. Losses at the gene ends were 4 bases for V and 1 base for J; bases not matched to a gene: 2. Germline V gene sequence: CDR1 SGHRS, CDR2 YFSETQ. CDR3: CASSRQGENTEAFF. In nucleotides, the CDR3 is TGCGCCAGCAGCCGACAGGGGGAGAACACTGAAGCTTTCTTT.

The rearrangement links TRBV18 to TRBJ1-3; no clear D gene. Germline V gene sequence: CDR1 KGHSH, CDR2 LQKENI. V was clipped by 6 bases and J by 0 bases, with 15 bases between them. The CDR3 loop spans 16 amino acids. In DNA form, the CDR3 reads TGTGCCAGCTCCCGGGGAGGGCCGAGCTCTGGAAACACCATATATTTT. Translated, it gives CASSRGGPSSGNTIYF.

The rearrangement links TRBV11-2 to TRBJ2-2; 7 bases align to TRBD1. CDR3 size: 18 residues. With 1 base clipped from V and 2 bases from J, the junction kept 10 bases outside the gene matches. Germline V gives CDR1 SGHAT, CDR2 FQNNGV. The CDR3 DNA sequence: TGTGCCAGCAGCTTAGGTGGGCTCCGGGACAGTAACACCGGGGAGCTGTTTTTT. This translates into CASSLGGLRDSNTGELFF.

The chain recombines TRBV11-1 with TRBJ2-7, with TRBD1 identical over 11 bases. The V gene end was trimmed by 7 bases and the J gene end by 3 bases; junction bases not matched to a gene: 8. The CDR3 extends over 15 amino acids. Germline CDR1 is SGHAT and CDR2 is FQDESV (reference sequence). The CDR3 is CASTSTGTGGYEQYF. The CDR3 DNA is TGTGCCAGCACTTCGACAGGGACAGGGGGCTACGAGCAGTACTTC.

The rearrangement links TRBV6-4 to TRBJ2-7; possibly TRBD2 for D (6 bases). CDR3 length equals 14 residues. V was clipped by 5 bases and J by 3 bases, with 14 bases between them. The germline CDR1 and CDR2 sequences are MRHNA and SNTAGT. The CDR3: CASSPSGLYYEQYF. The DNA for the CDR3 is TGTGCCAGCAGTCCCTCGGGACTTTACTACGAGCAGTACTTC.

For this clone: Lacking the conserved final phenylalanine or tryptophan, this CDR3 likely reflects a read error. It is unclear where the CDR3 begins or ends on the DNA, so no DNA is shown, and the CDR3 is as TCRdb lists it. The chain has TRBV7-3 and TRBJ1-2. Germline V gene sequence: CDR1 SGHTA, CDR2 FQGTGA. The CDR3 sequence runs 10 residues, both termini included. CDR3 in amino acids: CASSPPPRWD.

The rearrangement uses TRBV14 and TRBJ1-1, with D perhaps matching TRBD1 (6 bases). This CDR3 has 13 residues. In germline, CDR1 is SGHDN, CDR2 FVKESK. The V end lost 4 bases, the J end lost 1 base, and 7 bases lay between the germline ends. Here the CDR3 reads CASSPGANTEAFF. For the CDR3, the DNA is TGTGCCAGCAGCCCGGGGGCGAACACTGAAGCTTTCTTT.

The chain uses TRBV9 and TRBJ1-3; D not certain. With 0 bases removed from V and 4 bases from J, the gap between germline ends came to 11 bases. Germline V gene data show CDR1 as SGDLS and CDR2 as YYNGEE. CDR3 length equals 15 residues. The CDR3 sequence is CASSVDISSGNTIYF. In DNA, the CDR3 is TGTGCCAGCAGCGTAGATATTAGTTCGGGAAACACCATATATTTT.

The chain combines TRBV19 with TRBJ2-2; D possibly matches TRBD1 or TRBD2 (5 bases each). Germline V lookup: CDR1 LNHDA, CDR2 SQIVND (reference sequence). This CDR3 comprises 15 residues. The V end was cut by 4 bases, the J end by 5 bases, with 14 bases between. The CDR3 region is CASSKSQGGTGELFF. In nucleotides, the CDR3 is TGTGCCAGTAGTAAGTCCCAGGGCGGGACCGGGGAGCTGTTTTTT.

CDR3 nucleotides: TGTGCCAGCAGCTGGCCGGGACTAGCGGGGGCGAACACCGGGGAGCTGTTTTTT. Amino acid sequence: CASSWPGLAGANTGELFF. This sequence joins TRBV7-8 and TRBJ2-2; 14 nucleotides line up with TRBD2. Germline assignment: CDR1 SGHVS and CDR2 FQNEAQ. This CDR3 is 18 amino acids long. V dropped 4 bases and J dropped 0; count of bases not matched to a gene: 4. The full variable domain, with the rest looked up from reference TRBV7-8 and TRBJ2-2, is GAGVSQSPRYKVAKRGQDVALRCDPISGHVSLFWYQQALGQGPEFLTYFQNEAQLDKSGLPSDRFFAERPEGSVSTLKIQRTQQEDSAVYLCASSWPGLAGANTGELFFGEGSRLTVL.